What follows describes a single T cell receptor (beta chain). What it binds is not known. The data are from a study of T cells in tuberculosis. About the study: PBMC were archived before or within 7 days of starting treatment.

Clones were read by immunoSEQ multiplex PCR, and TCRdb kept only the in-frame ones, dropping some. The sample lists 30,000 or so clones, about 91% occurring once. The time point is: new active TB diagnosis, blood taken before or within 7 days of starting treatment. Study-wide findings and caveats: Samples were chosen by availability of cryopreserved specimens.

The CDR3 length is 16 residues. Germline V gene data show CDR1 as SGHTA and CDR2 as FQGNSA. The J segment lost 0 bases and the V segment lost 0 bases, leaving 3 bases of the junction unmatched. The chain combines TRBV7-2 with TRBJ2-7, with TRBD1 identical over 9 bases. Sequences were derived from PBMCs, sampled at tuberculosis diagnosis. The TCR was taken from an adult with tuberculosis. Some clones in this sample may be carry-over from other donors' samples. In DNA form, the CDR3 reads TGTGCCAGCAGCTTAGCGGGACAGGGACTCTCCTACGAGCAGTACTTC. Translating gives CASSLAGQGLSYEQYF. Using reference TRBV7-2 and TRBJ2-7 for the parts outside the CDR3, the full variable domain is GAGVSQSPSNKVTEKGKDVELRCDPISGHTALYWYRQSLGQGLEFLIYFQGNSAPDKSGLPSDRFSAERTGGSVSTLTIQRTQQEDSAVYLCASSLAGQGLSYEQYFGPGTRLTVT.